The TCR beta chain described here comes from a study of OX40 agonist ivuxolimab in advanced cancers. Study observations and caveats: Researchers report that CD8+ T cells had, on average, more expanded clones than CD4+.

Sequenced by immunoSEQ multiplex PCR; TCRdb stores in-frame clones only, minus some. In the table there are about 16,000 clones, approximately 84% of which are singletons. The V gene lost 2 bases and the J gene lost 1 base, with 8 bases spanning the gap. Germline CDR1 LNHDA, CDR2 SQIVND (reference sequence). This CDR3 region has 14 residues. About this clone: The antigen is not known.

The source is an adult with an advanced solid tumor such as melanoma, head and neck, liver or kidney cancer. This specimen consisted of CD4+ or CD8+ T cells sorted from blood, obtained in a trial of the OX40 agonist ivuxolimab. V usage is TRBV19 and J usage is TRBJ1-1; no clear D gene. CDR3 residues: CASSILGTNTEAFF. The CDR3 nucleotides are TGTGCCAGTAGTATACTGGGAACGAACACTGAAGCTTTCTTT. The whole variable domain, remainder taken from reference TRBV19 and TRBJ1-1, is DGGITQSPKYLFRKEGQNVTLSCEQNLNHDAMYWYRQDPGQGLRLIYYSQIVNDFQKGDIAEGYSVSREKKESFPLTVTSAQKNPTAFYLCASSILGTNTEAFFGQGTRLTVV.